This T cell receptor (beta chain) emerged from a study of cytomegalovirus exposure and HLA in healthy donors. Notes on the study in general: When the data were analyzed later, several of the most significant clusters appeared to be linked to common viral pathogens. Researchers counted 164 TCR beta chains as cytomegalovirus-associated. When analyzed later, the rates of TCR association showed variation by HLA locus, with DRB1 the most and HLA-C the fewest.

V gave up 2 bases and J gave up 0 bases; unmatched junction bases: 7. In germline, CDR1 is GTSNPN, CDR2 SVGIG (reference sequence). The length of the CDR3 is 18 residues. These donors, healthy bone marrow donors, were studied. Worth noting for this clone: The antigen is undetermined.

The PCR employed 60 Vbeta primers together with 13 Jbeta primers. Generated by immunoSEQ multiplex PCR, the TCRdb table keeps only in-frame clones and is missing some. The data show about 130,000 clones, with 70% to 85% seen just once and 1.5% to 2% held by the top ten. This sequence joins TRBV30 and TRBJ2-3, with 14 bases matching TRBD2. Sequenced sample: PBMCs. This clonotype originated in a boy aged 5-17 years in good health and CMV-seronegative. Here the CDR3 reads CAWSFGLAGGISTDTQYF. CDR3 DNA: TGTGCCTGGAGTTTCGGACTAGCGGGAGGCATAAGCACAGATACGCAGTATTTT.